Below, 15 T cell receptor beta chains from the same sample are listed, as sequenced in a study of technical replicates of blood from a few donors. Only in-frame clones appear in the TCRdb table, and some are missing; sequencing was by immunoSEQ multiplex PCR. The table records some 71,000 clones, approximately 96% of them present only once. Sequences were obtained from T cells isolated from PBMCs. The receptors here all came from a human donor in good health.

V and J are TRBV6-6 and TRBJ2-7, with D possibly matching TRBD2 (5 bases). The germline V gene encodes CDR1 MNHNY and CDR2 SVGAGI (reference sequence). This CDR3 is 13 amino acids long. The germline V and J ends were trimmed by 0 bases and 3 bases, with 6 bases remaining between them. CDR3 residues: CASSYSSVYEQYF. CDR3 nucleotide sequence: TGTGCCAGCAGTTACTCTAGCGTCTACGAGCAGTACTTC.

This sequence joins TRBV2 and TRBJ1-1; tentatively, D is TRBD1 (6 bases). The CDR3 runs to 14 residues. V lost 7 bases, J lost 5 bases, and 17 bases lay in between. Germline V gene sequence: CDR1 SNHLY, CDR2 FYNNEI. CDR3 sequence reads: CASTVTGSWTEAFF. The CDR3 nucleotides read TGTGCCAGCACGGTTACAGGGTCCTGGACTGAAGCTTTCTTT.

The chain couples TRBV4-1 to TRBJ1-2; 8 bases agree with TRBD1. This CDR3 region has 14 residues. Germline-derived CDR1 and CDR2 are MGHRA and YSYEKL. With V trimmed by 3 bases and J by 3 bases, 3 bases remained unmatched. The CDR3: CASSQTGVDYGYTF. In DNA, the CDR3 is TGCGCCAGCAGCCAGACAGGGGTGGACTATGGCTACACCTTC.

This chain uses TRBV5-6 with TRBJ2-7; tentative D call: TRBD2 (5 bases). The CDR3 consists of 14 residues. V lost 4 bases and J lost 5, with 16 bases in between. The germline V gene encodes CDR1 SGHDT and CDR2 YYEEEE. Here the CDR3 reads CASSPSRGWDEQYF. The CDR3 DNA sequence: TGTGCCAGCAGCCCTTCGCGAGGGTGGGACGAGCAGTACTTC.

This chain links TRBV30 with TRBJ1-2; the D gene is possibly TRBD1 (5 bases). The V and J ends lost 4 bases and 6 bases respectively, with 12 bases between them. Per the germline V gene, CDR1 is GTSNPN and CDR2 is SVGIG (reference sequence). The CDR3 runs 12 residues. CDR3 nucleotides: TGTGCCTGGAACTTCGACAGAGATGGCTACACCTTC. It specifies CAWNFDRDGYTF.

This rearrangement joins TRBV30 to TRBJ1-1; D ambiguous. Deletions cut 2 bases from V and 0 bases from J, with 13 bases between. Per germline, CDR1 GTSNPN and CDR2 SVGIG (reference sequence). CDR3 length: 15 amino acids. CDR3 residues: CAWSSPQALNTEAFF. CDR3 DNA: TGTGCCTGGAGTTCCCCTCAGGCATTGAACACTGAAGCTTTCTTT.

The chain combines TRBV2 with TRBJ2-1, with a tentative D call TRBD1 (5 bases). V was cut by 6 bases and J by 2 bases, with 20 bases left in between. The length of the CDR3 is 17 residues. Germline loops: CDR1 SNHLY, CDR2 FYNNEI. The CDR3 coding sequence is TGTGCCAGCAGCTCACAAACAGGAGTTGGGGCCTACAATGAGCAGTTCTTC. This translates into CASSSQTGVGAYNEQFF.

This clone appeared once. This chain connects TRBV28 to TRBJ2-7; 7 bases agree with TRBD1. Germline CDR1 reads MDHEN; CDR2 reads SYDVKM. After removal of 6 bases from V and 2 bases from J, the junction contained 10 bases not matched to a gene. The CDR3 sequence is 15 residues long. CDR3 sequence reads: CASSHNRDRPYEQYF. CDR3 nucleotide sequence: TGTGCCAGCAGCCATAACCGGGACAGACCCTACGAGCAGTACTTC.

The chain carries TRBV6-1 and TRBJ1-6; 10 bases line up with TRBD1. Germline values: CDR1 MNHNS, CDR2 SASEGT. V shed 3 bases, J shed 5 bases, and the junction held 4 bases outside the gene matches. CDR3 length: 16 amino acids. The CDR3: CASSDPGQGDNSPLHF. In nucleotides, the CDR3 is TGTGCCAGCAGTGACCCAGGACAGGGGGATAATTCACCCCTCCACTTT.

This chain uses TRBV27 with TRBJ2-3; 9 bases align to TRBD2. CDR1 and CDR2 (germline): MNHEY, SMNVEV (reference sequence). The trim removed 0 bases at V and 4 bases at J, leaving 5 bases unmatched. The CDR3 extends over 16 amino acids. CDR3 in amino acids: CASSLSSGSLSDTQYF. CDR3 nucleotides: TGTGCCAGCAGTTTATCTAGCGGGAGTTTATCAGATACGCAGTATTTT.

The gene calls are TRBV5-8 and TRBJ2-7; 8 positions match TRBD1. This CDR3 is 12 amino acids long. V dropped 1 base and J dropped 12; count of bases not matched to a gene: 6. Germline CDR1 SGHTS, CDR2 YDEGEE. The CDR3 DNA reads TGTGCCAGCAGCTTGCAATATGGGACAGGGTACTTC. Translation gives CASSLQYGTGYF.

V usage is TRBV28 and J usage is TRBJ1-2, with D unresolved. The germline V gene has CDR1 MDHEN and CDR2 SYDVKM. Trimming pared 3 bases from V and 2 bases from J, leaving 16 bases between. CDR3 length: 16 residues. The CDR3 DNA reads TGTGCCAGCAGTTTCTTATCGGGAGGCACAAACTATGGCTACACCTTC. Its protein is CASSFLSGGTNYGYTF.

This chain joins TRBV5-1 and TRBJ1-5; D is uncertain. This CDR3 comprises 14 residues. V lost 1 base and J lost 6, with 11 bases in between. CDR1 and CDR2 (germline): SGHRS, YFSETQ. The CDR3 sequence is CASSLFLGSQPQHF. CDR3 nucleotide sequence: TGCGCCAGCAGCTTGTTTCTAGGCTCTCAGCCCCAGCATTTT.

This chain uses TRBV29-1 with TRBJ1-2; tentative D call: TRBD1 (6 bases). The V gene's germline CDR1 is SQVTM and CDR2 ANQGSEA. The V end was cut by 6 bases, the J end by 3 bases, with 14 bases between. CDR3 length: 13 amino acids. The chain's CDR3 is CSVAGGPDYGYTF. CDR3 DNA sequence: TGCAGCGTCGCCGGGGGGCCGGACTATGGCTACACCTTC.

The chain couples TRBV2 to TRBJ2-5, with D possibly TRBD1 on 6 matching bases. V lost 8 bases and J 0 bases, leaving 10 bases between the germline ends. Per the germline V gene, CDR1 is SNHLY and CDR2 is FYNNEI. This CDR3 is built from 13 residues. The CDR3 DNA reads TGTGCCAGCCTCGGACAGCACCAAGAGACCCAGTACTTC. Residues: CASLGQHQETQYF.